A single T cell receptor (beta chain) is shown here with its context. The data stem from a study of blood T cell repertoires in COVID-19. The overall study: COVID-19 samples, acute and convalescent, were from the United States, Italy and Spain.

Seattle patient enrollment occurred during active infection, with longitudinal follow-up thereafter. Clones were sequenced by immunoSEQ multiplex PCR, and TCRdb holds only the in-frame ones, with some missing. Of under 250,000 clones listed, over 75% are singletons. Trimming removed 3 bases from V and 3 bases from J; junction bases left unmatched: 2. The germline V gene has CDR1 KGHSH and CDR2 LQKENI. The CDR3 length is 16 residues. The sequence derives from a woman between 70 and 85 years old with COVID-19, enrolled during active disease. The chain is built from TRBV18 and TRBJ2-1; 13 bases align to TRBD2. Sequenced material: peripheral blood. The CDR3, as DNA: TGTGCCAGCTCACCCGGGACTAGCGGGATCTACAATGAGCAGTTCTTC. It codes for CASSPGTSGIYNEQFF.